This T cell receptor beta chain was captured in a study of blood T cell repertoires in COVID-19. Germline-derived CDR1 and CDR2 are MNHEY and SVGEGT. With V trimmed by 2 bases and J by 1 base, 7 bases remained unmatched. The CDR3 has 16 amino acids. Clones were sequenced by immunoSEQ multiplex PCR, and TCRdb holds only the in-frame ones, with some missing. The sample includes roughly 140,000 clones, less than 90% of them seen just once. The specimen sequenced was peripheral blood. This sequence originates from a human donor in a cohort sampled during active COVID-19. The chain combines TRBV6-2 or TRBV6-3 with TRBJ2-7, with 8 bases that match TRBD1. The CDR3 spells CASSYRLDRVSYEQYF. The CDR3 coding sequence is TGTGCCAGCAGTTACCGCTTGGACAGGGTGTCCTACGAGCAGTACTTC.